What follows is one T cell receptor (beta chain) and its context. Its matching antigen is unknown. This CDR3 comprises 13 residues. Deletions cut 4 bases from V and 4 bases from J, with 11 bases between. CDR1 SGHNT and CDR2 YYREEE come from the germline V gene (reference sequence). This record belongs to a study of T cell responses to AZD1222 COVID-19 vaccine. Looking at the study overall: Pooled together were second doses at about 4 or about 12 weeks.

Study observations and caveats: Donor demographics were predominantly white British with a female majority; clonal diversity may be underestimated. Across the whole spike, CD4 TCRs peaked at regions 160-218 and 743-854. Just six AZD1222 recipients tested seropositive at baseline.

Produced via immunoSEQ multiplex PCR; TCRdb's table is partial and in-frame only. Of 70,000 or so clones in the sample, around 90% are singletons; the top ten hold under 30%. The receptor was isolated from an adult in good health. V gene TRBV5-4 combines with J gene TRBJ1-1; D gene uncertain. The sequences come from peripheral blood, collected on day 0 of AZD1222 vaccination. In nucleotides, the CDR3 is TGTGCCAGCAGCGCCGGTGGAACCACTGAAGCTTTCTTT. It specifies CASSAGGTTEAFF.